The present T cell receptor beta chain was sequenced within a study of Ad26.COV2.S vaccination and SARS-CoV-2 variants. Looking at the study overall: A COV1001 Ad26.COV2.S trial-arm participant provided the sample. Intramuscular Ad26.COV2.S at 5x10^10 or 1x10^11 viral particles.

Of note for this clone: Its antigen remains unknown.

The CDR3 runs to 15 residues. Trimming shortened V by 3 bases and J by 0 bases, and 12 bases separated the two germline ends. Germline-derived CDR1 and CDR2 are SGHRS and YFSETQ. Study observations and caveats: Vaccinated individuals (as opposed to placebo recipients) had higher spike-specific TCR breadth.

Clones were read by immunoSEQ multiplex PCR, and TCRdb kept only the in-frame ones, dropping some. This table holds hundreds of thousands of clones, roughly 89% found once. Indicated treatment: 15 to 20 received Ad26.COV2.S at low or high dose, single or two shots; 5 received placebo; per-sample allocation not given. Collection of the samples took place on day 63 after the first injection of vaccine or placebo. An adult donor aged 18-55 years was enrolled in Boston. The specimen comprised peripheral blood, sampled in a trial of Ad26.COV2.S vaccine versus placebo. The sequence was obtained from a person aged 18-65 years who received the Ad26.COV2.S COVID-19 vaccine or a placebo. The J gene is TRBJ1-2, the V gene TRBV5-1; the D is unclear. The DNA of the CDR3 is TGCGCCAGCAGCTCGAAGCCTCCCGCTAACTATGGCTACACCTTC. It codes for CASSSKPPANYGYTF. Full variable domain (remainder filled in from reference TRBV5-1 and TRBJ1-2): KAGVTQTPRYLIKTRGQQVTLSCSPISGHRSVSWYQQTPGQGLQFLFEYFSETQRNKGNFPGRFSGRQFSNSRSEMNVSTLELGDSALYLCASSSKPPANYGYTFGSGTRLTVV.